This T cell receptor beta chain was sequenced in a study of cytomegalovirus exposure and HLA in healthy donors (dated by TCRdb to the late 2010s). The study in broad terms: In an earlier analysis of some 610 of the donors, under 300 Gb of sequence data and 100 million or so unique TCR beta sequences from about 190 million T cells were reported. The number of typed donors differed by locus: about 620-640 for A, B, C, DRB1 and DQB1; 500 to 550 for DQA1; some 590 for DPA1; and about 450 for DPB1. All discovery cohort repertoires had been generated on a single sequencing platform. A later analysis re-examined previously published TCR beta repertoires from several hundred donors and added high-resolution HLA genotyping to investigate patterns of TCR occurrence. Along with the roughly 670-subject first cohort, a separate validation cohort of about 110 different subjects was used. High-throughput TCR immunosequencing, statistical association of individual TCRs with disease status, and machine learning were combined to predict cytomegalovirus infection status. Roughly 5 DR-DQ haplotypes were treated as single units for association and clustering because of strong linkage in the cohort. On average, roughly 240,000 unique TCR beta nucleotide sequences were sequenced per donor among 300 to 500 genotyped donors of the cohort, with 15% to 20% of those sequences being non-productive. Among the roughly 400 genotyped donors, around 81% belonged to the genetic ancestry cluster associated with self-reported Caucasian donors. In the later analysis, no new phenotypic data were used to find candidate immune exposures; instead, reliance was placed on TCR beta sequences and their occurrence across donors. Approximately 330 gigabases of sequencing data and around 88 million unique TCR sequences made up an early release that covered approximately 700 HLA-typed donors. Class I and class II HLA loci were covered by the typing at four-digit resolution. The study profiled the T cell repertoires of 500 to 800 subjects by immunosequencing and related them to cytomegalovirus serostatus. An earlier analysis of some 600 of the donors applied high-throughput TCR beta sequencing to assess whether each TCR beta V gene segment acted as functional or pseudogenic. The study aimed to test whether signatures of past pathogen exposure could be identified by cataloging public T cell receptors. A later genetic analysis took genome-wide SNP genotypes for about 55% of the roughly 700 donors and used that subset as a discovery cohort. Donor age, sex, ethnicity and CMV serostatus were collected together with the repertoire data.

Here is what the overall study found, with its caveats: A group of highly shared sequence variants was considered likely to be a technical artifact of the sequencing pipeline. Most CMV-associated TCR beta chains appeared to be HLA-restricted in a later analysis, and the HLA associations seemed to be driven largely by CMV exposure. According to a later analysis, parvovirus B19, influenza, CMV and Epstein-Barr virus appeared linked to several top co-occurrence clusters. Linkage disequilibrium might explain the correlated functional status among segregating V segments, but an unknown experimental factor could not be excluded. Compared with equally common non-associated chains, HLA-associated TCR beta chains in a later analysis were more clonally expanded and had lower generation probabilities. In a later analysis, TCR association rates were found to vary across HLA loci, with the most associated TCRs seen for DRB1 alleles and the fewest for HLA-C alleles. A later genetic analysis reported fewer N-insertions in productive TCRs among donors in an Asian-associated ancestry cluster than the roughly 670-donor mean. A further reported finding was that TCR beta sequences accurately predicted the HLA-A and HLA-B alleles for most subjects in the first cohort. The earlier analysis of about 600 of the donors excluded some 16 rarely observed V segments, including chromosome 9 orphons, because counts were too low. An earlier analysis of some 590 of the donors showed that most TCR beta V segments appeared in productive rearrangements either about 87% or about 30% of the time, which broadly matched IMGT annotations. A later analysis associated 15,000 to 20,000 TCR beta sequences with specific HLA alleles at a false discovery rate of 0.05. In both the original and validation cohorts, the classifier was reported to diagnose cytomegalovirus status with high specificity and sensitivity. When HLA alleles, especially DR and DQ, strongly co-occurred, TCR associations were difficult to assign to individual alleles. Most TCR sequences were seen in very few donors, while some public TCRs were found in many individuals. Because HLA typing was unavailable for some donors at each locus, only the typed subset was used in association tests. Sequencing depth was assumed to be roughly uniform across donors in the presence/absence analyses, though that assumption may not hold. The study listed approximately 160 TCR beta chains as associated with cytomegalovirus. V-gene and J-gene trimming of TCR beta chains was associated with a missense DCLRE1C variant in a later genetic analysis, and the association was replicated in an independent cohort. According to the authors, the approach could potentially be generalized to other disease states and immunological phenotypes. In vitro tests confirmed that a few of the cytomegalovirus-associated TCR beta chains recognize cytomegalovirus antigens. Some IMGT-functional V segments, including TRBV6-2 and TRBV6-3, could not be told apart with the 87-base-pair reads, so those segments were excluded. The cohort was sequenced for TCR beta chains only, and without alpha or paired-chain data the features that could be detected were limited. For the cohort, immune exposure information was limited to CMV serostatus.

The cohort comprised around 700 healthy bone marrow donors. At the time of sampling, every cohort member was nominally healthy, though immune exposures that went unrecorded were likely present. The donor was CMV seronegative and was included in the group of approximately 350 seronegative cohort members. A peripheral blood sample was provided by each donor, and peripheral blood mononuclear cells were used for TCR beta sequencing. Genomic DNA was extracted from the blood cell samples with the Qiagen DNeasy Blood Extraction Kit. Library construction relied on the immunoSEQ multiplex PCR assay. For the multiplex PCR, a mixture combining 60 forward primers for TCR Vbeta segments and 13 reverse primers for TCR Jbeta segments was used. Amplification of the CDR3 region of rearranged TCR beta genes was performed with a multiplex PCR assay on genomic DNA. Amplified TCR beta libraries were sequenced as 87-base-pair reads on the Illumina HiSeq System. The original methods were these. A later analysis counted tens of millions of unique TCR beta chains across the 550 to 700 repertoires, and about 10 million of these chains were shared by at least two donors. Raw reads were error-corrected and collapsed into unique sequences by a nearest-neighbor algorithm in which closely related sequences were merged to remove PCR and sequencing errors. CDR3 sequences were aligned to IMGT reference sequences to assign V, D and J gene segments. For a sequence to be retained, at least a six-nucleotide match to both a V gene segment and a J gene segment was required. Rearrangements were called productive when the CDR3 lacked stop codons and stayed in frame with V and J; all others were non-productive. Following IMGT convention, CDR3 was defined as the stretch from the second conserved V-encoded cysteine up to the conserved J-encoded phenylalanine. In an earlier analysis of more than 550 of the donors, sequences lacking an unambiguous match to a single V gene segment were excluded. In an earlier analysis of 587 of the donors, V segments were called functional above 56.7% productive rearrangements and were called segregating when the between-donor standard deviation exceeded 5%. A statistical classification framework was built for diagnosing cytomegalovirus status from the catalog of TCR beta chain sequences. V and J gene assignment, in a later analysis, came from comparing TCR nucleotide sequences with IMGT/GENE-DB human TR gene sequences. In a later analysis, CDR3 sequences and most-parsimonious VDJ recombination scenarios were assigned using the TCRdist pipeline. In a later analysis, every TCR beta chain was defined by the combination of its CDR3 amino acid sequence and its V-gene family, and reads without a unique V-gene family were dropped. To address suspected cross-contamination and a sequencing artifact, a later analysis removed a few hundred highly shared, low-generation-probability nucleotide sequences. In a later analysis, a clonal expansion index was calculated for each public chain from normalized within-repertoire ranks of inferred template counts. Generation probabilities in a later analysis came from a VDJ recombination model fitted to out-of-frame rearrangements, and those results were checked against IGoR. Hypergeometric tests were used in a later analysis to score TCR-TCR, TCR-HLA and TCR-CMV co-occurrence, with a repertoire-size bias correction applied to the TCR pairs. A later analysis estimated false discovery rates by permuting HLA or CMV assignments 20 times. In a later analysis, co-occurring TCRs were grouped with DBSCAN, and TCRdist sequence similarity was added when clustering was performed within HLA-allele-positive subsets. Repertoires with fewer than 30,000 or more than 120,000 public chains were left out of co-occurrence clustering, as were a handful of repertoires with anomalous nucleotide sharing. Imported from immuneACCESS, the table was reduced by TCRdb to in-frame sequences with V and J called. These copies leave out some clones; in studies compared against another copy, an unresolved V gene accounts for under half, and the cause of the remainder is not known. V and J calls and clone size are copied from that table; D and trimming were computed from the DNA. Recorded for this sample are about 150,000 clones; roughly 79% of them occurred a single time. The top ten clonotypes cover 2.8% of the sample.

The germline V gene provides CDR1 SGHRS and CDR2 YFSETQ. V loses 3 bases of germline sequence and J loses 3 bases, and the interval between the two ends is 9 bases. Including cysteine and phenylalanine, the CDR3 has 13 amino acids. Only the CDR3 region is kept as DNA, spanning 39 bases read in frame from base 1. A word on this clone: It lacks a known antigen. No much larger clonotype is one base removed from it; base qualities were not supplied.

The rearrangement combines TRBV5-1 with TRBJ2-5; no D gene is confidently identified. The sequencing input was PBMCs. The clonotype was recovered from a man in his late teens or twenties in good health and CMV-seronegative. At the DNA level, the sequence is TGCGCCAGCAGCTCCGGTCCCGAAGAGACCCAGTACTTC. The translation is CASSSGPEETQYF.